These 5 T cell receptor beta chains came from one sample sequenced in a study of OX40 agonist ivuxolimab in advanced cancers. Measured with immunoSEQ multiplex PCR; TCRdb has only the in-frame clones, and not every one. The sample consists of approximately 66,000 clones, about 86% of them appearing once. The specimen comprised CD4+ or CD8+ T cells sorted from blood, sampled in a trial of the OX40 agonist ivuxolimab. These receptors originate from an adult with an advanced solid tumor such as melanoma, head and neck, liver or kidney cancer.

This chain links TRBV5-4 with TRBJ1-2; the D is unclear. V dropped 5 bases and J dropped 8 bases, with 16 bases sitting between them. This CDR3 has 13 amino acids. Germline CDR1 is SGHNT and CDR2 is YYREEE (reference sequence). CDR3 sequence reads: CASRGPIPGGYTF. In DNA, the CDR3 is TGTGCCAGCAGAGGCCCGATCCCGGGGGGCTACACCTTC.

The chain employs TRBV30 and TRBJ1-2; D gene uncertain. CDR3 size: 14 residues. The V end was cut by 4 bases, the J end by 7 bases, with 19 bases between. CDR1 and CDR2 from the germline V gene are GTSNPN and SVGIG (reference sequence). The chain's CDR3 is CAWTAGVPSGGYTF. The CDR3, as DNA: TGTGCCTGGACGGCGGGAGTTCCTAGCGGTGGCTACACCTTC.

The V and J genes are TRBV7-3 and TRBJ2-2; D is perhaps TRBD1 (5 bases). CDR1 and CDR2 from the germline V gene are SGHTA and FQGTGA. CDR3 length: 15 amino acids. Trimming shortened V by 6 bases and J by 0 bases, and 11 bases separated the two germline ends. The DNA for the CDR3 is TGTGCCAGCAGGGGGCAGCGATCGAACACCGGGGAGCTGTTTTTT. This sequence encodes CASRGQRSNTGELFF.

This chain uses TRBV5-8 with TRBJ1-3; D is unresolved. The CDR3 covers 13 residues. Per the germline V gene, CDR1 is SGHTS and CDR2 is YDEGEE. Trimming removed 7 bases from V and 0 bases from J, with 8 bases in between. The CDR3 spells CASRLSSGNTIYF. The CDR3, as DNA: TGTGCCAGCCGCCTGAGCTCTGGAAACACCATATATTTT. The variable domain in full, completed from reference TRBV5-8 and TRBJ1-3, reads EAGVTQSPTHLIKTRGQQATLRCSPISGHTSVYWYQQALGLGLQFLLWYDEGEERNRGNFPPRFSGRQFPNYSSELNVNALELEDSALYLCASRLSSGNTIYFGEGSWLTVV.

The rearrangement uses TRBV21-1 and TRBJ1-5; whether TRBD1, the table's D call, matches the DNA was not checked. TRBV21-1 constitutes a pseudogene. The CDR3 totals 20 residues. The CDR3 reads CASSKGPSRGTGDSNQPQHF. Written as DNA, the CDR3 is TGTGCCAGCAGCAAAGGTCCTTCTAGGGGGACAGGGGATAGCAATCAGCCCCAGCATTTT.